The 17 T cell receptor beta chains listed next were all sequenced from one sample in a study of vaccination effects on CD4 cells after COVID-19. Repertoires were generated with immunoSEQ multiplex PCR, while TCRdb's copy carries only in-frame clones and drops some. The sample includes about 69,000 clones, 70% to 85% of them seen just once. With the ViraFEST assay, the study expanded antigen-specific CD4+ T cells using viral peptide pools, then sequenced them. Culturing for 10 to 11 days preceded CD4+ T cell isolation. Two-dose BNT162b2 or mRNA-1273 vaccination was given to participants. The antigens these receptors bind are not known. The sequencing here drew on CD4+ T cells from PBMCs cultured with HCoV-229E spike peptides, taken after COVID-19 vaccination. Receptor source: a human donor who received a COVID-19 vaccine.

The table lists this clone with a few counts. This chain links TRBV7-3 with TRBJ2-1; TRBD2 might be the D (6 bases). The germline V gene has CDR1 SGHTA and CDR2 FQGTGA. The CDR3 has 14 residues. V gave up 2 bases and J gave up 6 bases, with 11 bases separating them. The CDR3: CASSLAPGLNEQFF. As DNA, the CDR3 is TGTGCCAGCAGCTTAGCACCGGGACTCAATGAGCAGTTCTTC. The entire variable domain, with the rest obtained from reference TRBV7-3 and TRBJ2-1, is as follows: GAGVSQTPSNKVTEKGKYVELRCDPISGHTALYWYRQSLGQGPEFLIYFQGTGAADDSGLPNDRFFAVRPEGSVSTLKIQRTERGDSAVYLCASSLAPGLNEQFFGPGTRLTVL.

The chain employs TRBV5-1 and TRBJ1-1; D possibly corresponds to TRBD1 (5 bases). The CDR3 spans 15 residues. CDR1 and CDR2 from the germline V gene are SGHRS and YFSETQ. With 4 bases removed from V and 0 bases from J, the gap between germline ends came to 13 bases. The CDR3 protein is CASSRTGTLNTEAFF. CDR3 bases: TGCGCCAGCAGCCGAACCGGGACTCTGAACACTGAAGCTTTCTTT.

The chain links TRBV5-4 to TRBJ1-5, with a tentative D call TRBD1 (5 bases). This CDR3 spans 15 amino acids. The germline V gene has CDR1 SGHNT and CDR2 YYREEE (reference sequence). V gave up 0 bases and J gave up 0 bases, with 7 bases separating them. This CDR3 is CASSLGGNSNQPQHF. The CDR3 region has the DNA TGTGCCAGCAGCTTGGGGGGCAATAGCAATCAGCCCCAGCATTTT.

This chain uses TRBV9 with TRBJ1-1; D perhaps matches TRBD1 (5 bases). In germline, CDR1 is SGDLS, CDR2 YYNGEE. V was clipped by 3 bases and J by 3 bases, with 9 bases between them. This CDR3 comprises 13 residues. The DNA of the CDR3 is TGTGCCAGCAGCGCGGGACCAGACACTGAAGCTTTCTTT. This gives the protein CASSAGPDTEAFF.

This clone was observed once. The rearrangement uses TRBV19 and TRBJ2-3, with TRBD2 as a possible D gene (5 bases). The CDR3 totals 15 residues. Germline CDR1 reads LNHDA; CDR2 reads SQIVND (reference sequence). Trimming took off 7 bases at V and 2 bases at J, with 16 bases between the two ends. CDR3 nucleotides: TGTGCCAGTATGGTCCGAGCGGATTTCACAGATACGCAGTATTTT. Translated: CASMVRADFTDTQYF.

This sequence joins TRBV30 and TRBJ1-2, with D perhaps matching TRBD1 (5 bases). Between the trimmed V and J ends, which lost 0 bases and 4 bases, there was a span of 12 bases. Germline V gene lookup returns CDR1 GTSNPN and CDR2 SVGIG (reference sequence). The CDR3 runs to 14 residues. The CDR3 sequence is CAWSVEGSLYGYTF. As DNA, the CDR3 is TGTGCCTGGAGTGTAGAGGGGAGTCTCTATGGCTACACCTTC.

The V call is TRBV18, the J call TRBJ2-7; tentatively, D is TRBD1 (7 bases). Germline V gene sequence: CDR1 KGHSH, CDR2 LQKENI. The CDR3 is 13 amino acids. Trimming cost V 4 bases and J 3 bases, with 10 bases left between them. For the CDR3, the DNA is TGTGCCAGCTCACGCGGGACAGACTACGAGCAGTACGTC. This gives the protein CASSRGTDYEQYV.

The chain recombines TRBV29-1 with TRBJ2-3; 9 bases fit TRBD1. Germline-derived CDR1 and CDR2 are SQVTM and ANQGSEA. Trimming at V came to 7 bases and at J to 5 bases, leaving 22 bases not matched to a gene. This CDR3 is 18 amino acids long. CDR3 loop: CSAQTGGSVVRMGDTQYF. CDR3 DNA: TGCAGCGCGCAGACAGGGGGAAGTGTTGTTAGGATGGGAGATACGCAGTATTTT.

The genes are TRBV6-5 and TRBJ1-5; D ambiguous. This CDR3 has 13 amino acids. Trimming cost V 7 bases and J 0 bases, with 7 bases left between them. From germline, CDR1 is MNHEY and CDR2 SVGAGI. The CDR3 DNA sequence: TGTGCCAGCACGCGTAGTAGCAATCAGCCCCAGCATTTT. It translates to CASTRSSNQPQHF.

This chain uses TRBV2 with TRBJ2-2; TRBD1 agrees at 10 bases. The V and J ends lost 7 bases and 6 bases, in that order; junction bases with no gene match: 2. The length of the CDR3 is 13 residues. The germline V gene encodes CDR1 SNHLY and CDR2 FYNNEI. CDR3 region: CASNGQGAGELFF. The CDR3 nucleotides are TGTGCCAGCAATGGACAGGGGGCCGGGGAGCTGTTTTTT.

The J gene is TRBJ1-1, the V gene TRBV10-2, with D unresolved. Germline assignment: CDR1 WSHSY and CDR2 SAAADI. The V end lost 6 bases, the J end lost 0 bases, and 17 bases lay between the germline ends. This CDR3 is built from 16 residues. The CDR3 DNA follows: TGCGCCAGCAGCCCGATCCGCAAGGCAATGAACACTGAAGCTTTCTTT. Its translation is CASSPIRKAMNTEAFF.

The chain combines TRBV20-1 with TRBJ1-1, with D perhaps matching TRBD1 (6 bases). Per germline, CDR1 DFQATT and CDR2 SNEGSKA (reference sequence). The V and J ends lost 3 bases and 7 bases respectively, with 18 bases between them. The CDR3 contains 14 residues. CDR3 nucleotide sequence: TGCAGTGCTAGTGGGGCGGCGGGACACTATGAAGCTTTCTTT. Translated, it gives CSASGAAGHYEAFF.

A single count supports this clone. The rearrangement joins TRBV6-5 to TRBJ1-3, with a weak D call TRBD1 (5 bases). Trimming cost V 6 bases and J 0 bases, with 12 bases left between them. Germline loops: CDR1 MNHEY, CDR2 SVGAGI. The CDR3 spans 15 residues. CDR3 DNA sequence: TGTGCCAGCAGAAACACAGGTTTCTCTGGAAACACCATATATTTT. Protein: CASRNTGFSGNTIYF.

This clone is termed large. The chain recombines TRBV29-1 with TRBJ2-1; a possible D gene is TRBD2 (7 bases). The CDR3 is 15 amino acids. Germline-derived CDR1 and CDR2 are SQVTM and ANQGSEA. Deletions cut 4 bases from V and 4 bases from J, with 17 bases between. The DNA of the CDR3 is TGCAGCGTTGGGTTACCGGGGGGCCAATACAATGAGCAGTTCTTC. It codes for CSVGLPGGQYNEQFF.

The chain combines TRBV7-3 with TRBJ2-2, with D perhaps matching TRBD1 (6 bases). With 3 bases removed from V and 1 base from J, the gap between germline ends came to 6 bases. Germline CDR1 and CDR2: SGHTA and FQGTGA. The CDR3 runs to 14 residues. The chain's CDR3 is CASSLGQNTGELFF. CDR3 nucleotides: TGTGCCAGCAGCTTGGGACAGAACACCGGGGAGCTGTTTTTT.

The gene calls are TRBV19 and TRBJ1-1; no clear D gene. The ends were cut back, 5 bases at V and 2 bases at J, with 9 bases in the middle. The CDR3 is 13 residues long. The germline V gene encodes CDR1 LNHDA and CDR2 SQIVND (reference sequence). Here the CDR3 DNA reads TGTGCCAGTAGTCAATCCATCAACACTGAAGCTTTCTTT. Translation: CASSQSINTEAFF. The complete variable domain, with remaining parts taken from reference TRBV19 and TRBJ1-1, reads DGGITQSPKYLFRKEGQNVTLSCEQNLNHDAMYWYRQDPGQGLRLIYYSQIVNDFQKGDIAEGYSVSREKKESFPLTVTSAQKNPTAFYLCASSQSINTEAFFGQGTRLTVV.

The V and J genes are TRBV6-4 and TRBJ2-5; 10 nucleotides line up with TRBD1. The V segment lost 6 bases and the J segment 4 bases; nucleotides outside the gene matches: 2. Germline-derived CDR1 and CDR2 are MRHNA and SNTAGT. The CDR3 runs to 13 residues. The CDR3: CASSRDRGETQYF. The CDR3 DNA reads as TGTGCCAGCAGCCGGGACAGGGGAGAGACCCAGTACTTC.